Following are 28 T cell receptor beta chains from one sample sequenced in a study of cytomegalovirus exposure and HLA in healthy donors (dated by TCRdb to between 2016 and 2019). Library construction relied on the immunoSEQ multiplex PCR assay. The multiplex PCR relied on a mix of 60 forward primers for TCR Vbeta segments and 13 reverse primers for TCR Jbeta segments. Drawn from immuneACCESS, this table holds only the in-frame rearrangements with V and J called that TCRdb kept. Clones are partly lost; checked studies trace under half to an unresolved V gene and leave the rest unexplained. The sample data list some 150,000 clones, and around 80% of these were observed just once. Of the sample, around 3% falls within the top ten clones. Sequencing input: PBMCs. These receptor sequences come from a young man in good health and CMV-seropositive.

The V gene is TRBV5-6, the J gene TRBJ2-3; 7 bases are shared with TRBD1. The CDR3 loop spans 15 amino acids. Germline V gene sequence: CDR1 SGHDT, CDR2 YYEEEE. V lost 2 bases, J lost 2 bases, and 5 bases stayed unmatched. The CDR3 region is CASSFGTDFTDTQYF. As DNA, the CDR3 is TGTGCCAGCAGCTTCGGGACAGACTTCACAGATACGCAGTATTTT.

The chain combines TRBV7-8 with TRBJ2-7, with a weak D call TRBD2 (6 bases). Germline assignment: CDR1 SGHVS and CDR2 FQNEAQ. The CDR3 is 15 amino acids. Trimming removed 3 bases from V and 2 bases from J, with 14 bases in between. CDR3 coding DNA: TGTGCCAGCAGCTTGATGTCGCGGGGCACCTACGAGCAGTACTTC. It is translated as CASSLMSRGTYEQYF.

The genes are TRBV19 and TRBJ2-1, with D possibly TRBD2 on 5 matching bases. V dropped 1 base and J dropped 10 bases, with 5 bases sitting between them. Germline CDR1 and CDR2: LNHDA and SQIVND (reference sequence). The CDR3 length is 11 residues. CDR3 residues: CASSIGEEQFF. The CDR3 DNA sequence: TGTGCCAGTAGTATAGGGGAGGAGCAGTTCTTC.

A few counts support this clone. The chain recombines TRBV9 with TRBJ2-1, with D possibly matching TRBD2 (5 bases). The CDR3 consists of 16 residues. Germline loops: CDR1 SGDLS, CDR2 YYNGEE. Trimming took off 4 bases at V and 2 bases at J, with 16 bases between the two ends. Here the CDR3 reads CASSSPSEGAYNEQFF. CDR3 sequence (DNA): TGTGCCAGCAGCTCCCCCTCAGAGGGCGCCTACAATGAGCAGTTCTTC.

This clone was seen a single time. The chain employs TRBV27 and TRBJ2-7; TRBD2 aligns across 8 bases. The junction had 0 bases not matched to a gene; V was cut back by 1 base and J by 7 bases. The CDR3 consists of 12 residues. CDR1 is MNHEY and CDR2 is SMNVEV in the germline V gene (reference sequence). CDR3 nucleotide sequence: TGTGCCAGCAGTTTATTAGCGGGAGAGCAGTACTTC. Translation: CASSLLAGEQYF.

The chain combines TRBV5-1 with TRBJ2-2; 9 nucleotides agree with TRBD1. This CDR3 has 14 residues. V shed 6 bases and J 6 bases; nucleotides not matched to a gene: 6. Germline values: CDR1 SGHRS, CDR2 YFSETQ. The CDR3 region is CASTRTGDPGELFF. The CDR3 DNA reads TGCGCCAGCACCAGGACAGGGGACCCCGGGGAGCTGTTTTTT.

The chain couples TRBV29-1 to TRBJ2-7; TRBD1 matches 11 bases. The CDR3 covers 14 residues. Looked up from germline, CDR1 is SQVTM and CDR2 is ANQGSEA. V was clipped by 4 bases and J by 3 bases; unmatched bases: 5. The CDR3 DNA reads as TGCAGCGTTGTGTTGGGACAGGGGGACTACGAGCAGTACTTC. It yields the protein CSVVLGQGDYEQYF.

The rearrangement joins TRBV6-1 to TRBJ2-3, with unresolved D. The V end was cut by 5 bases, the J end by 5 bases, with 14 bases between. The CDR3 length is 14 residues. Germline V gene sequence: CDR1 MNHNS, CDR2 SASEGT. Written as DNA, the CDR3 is TGTGCCAGCAGTCCACTTTCCCCGGGAGATACGCAGTATTTT. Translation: CASSPLSPGDTQYF.

CDR3 DNA: TGTGCCAGCTCACCACCGGGGACTGCCGCGGGCACAGATACGCAGTATTTT. Protein: CASSPPGTAAGTDTQYF. The chain links TRBV18 to TRBJ2-3, with D perhaps TRBD2 (6 bases). The CDR3 loop spans 17 amino acids. The V and J ends lost 0 bases and 1 base respectively, with 14 bases between them. The germline V gene encodes CDR1 KGHSH and CDR2 LQKENI.

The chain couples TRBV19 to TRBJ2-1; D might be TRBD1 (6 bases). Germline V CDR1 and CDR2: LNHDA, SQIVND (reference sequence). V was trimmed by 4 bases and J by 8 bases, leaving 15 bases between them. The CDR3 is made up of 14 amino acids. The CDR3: CASSSLQGSYEQFF. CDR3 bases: TGTGCCAGTAGTAGCCTACAGGGTTCGTATGAGCAGTTCTTC.

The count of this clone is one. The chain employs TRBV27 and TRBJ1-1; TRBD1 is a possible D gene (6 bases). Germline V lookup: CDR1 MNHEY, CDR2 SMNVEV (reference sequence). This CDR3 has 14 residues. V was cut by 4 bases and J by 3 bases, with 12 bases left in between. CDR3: CASSSPGVDTEAFF. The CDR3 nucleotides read TGTGCCAGCAGTTCTCCAGGGGTCGACACTGAAGCTTTCTTT.

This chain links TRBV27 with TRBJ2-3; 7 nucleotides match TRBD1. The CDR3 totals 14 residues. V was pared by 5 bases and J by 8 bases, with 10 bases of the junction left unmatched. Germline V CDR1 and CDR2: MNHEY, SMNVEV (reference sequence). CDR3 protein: CASSHLQGVITQYF. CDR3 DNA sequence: TGTGCCAGCAGTCACCTTCAGGGGGTTATTACGCAGTATTTT.

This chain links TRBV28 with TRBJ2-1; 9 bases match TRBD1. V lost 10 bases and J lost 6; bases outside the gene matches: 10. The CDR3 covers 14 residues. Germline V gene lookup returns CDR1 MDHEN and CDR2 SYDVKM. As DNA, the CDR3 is TGTGCCACCAAGGACAGGGGCCCCGTCAATGAGCAGTTCTTC. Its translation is CATKDRGPVNEQFF.

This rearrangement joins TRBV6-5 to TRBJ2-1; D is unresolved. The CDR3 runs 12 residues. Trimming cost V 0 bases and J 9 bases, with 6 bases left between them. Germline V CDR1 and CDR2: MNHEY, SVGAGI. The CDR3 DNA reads TGTGCCAGCAGTTACTCTGGGCGTGAGCAGTTCTTC. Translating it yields CASSYSGREQFF.

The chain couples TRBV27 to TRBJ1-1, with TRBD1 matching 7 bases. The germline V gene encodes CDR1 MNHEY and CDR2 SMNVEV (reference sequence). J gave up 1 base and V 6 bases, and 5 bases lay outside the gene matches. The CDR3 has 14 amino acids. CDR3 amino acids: CASRTGQTNTEAFF. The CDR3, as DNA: TGTGCCAGCAGAACGGGACAGACGAACACTGAAGCTTTCTTT.

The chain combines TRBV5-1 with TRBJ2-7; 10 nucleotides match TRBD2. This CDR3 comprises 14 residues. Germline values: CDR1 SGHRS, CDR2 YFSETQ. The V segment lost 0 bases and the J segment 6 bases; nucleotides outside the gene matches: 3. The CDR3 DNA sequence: TGCGCCAGCAGCTTGGAAACTAGCGGGACCGAGCAGTACTTC. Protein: CASSLETSGTEQYF.

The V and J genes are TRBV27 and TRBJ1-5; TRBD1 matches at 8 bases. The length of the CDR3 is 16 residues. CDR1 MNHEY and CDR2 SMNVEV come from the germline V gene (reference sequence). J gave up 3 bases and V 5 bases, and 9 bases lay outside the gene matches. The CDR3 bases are TGTGCCAGCAGTCCTTGGACAGGGCGAGACAATCAGCCCCAGCATTTT. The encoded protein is CASSPWTGRDNQPQHF.

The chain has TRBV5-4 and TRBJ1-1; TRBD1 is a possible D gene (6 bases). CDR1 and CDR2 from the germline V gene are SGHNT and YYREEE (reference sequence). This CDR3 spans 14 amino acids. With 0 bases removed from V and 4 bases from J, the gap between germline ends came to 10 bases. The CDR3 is CASSLGGPGTEAFF. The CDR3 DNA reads TGTGCCAGCAGCTTGGGGGGGCCGGGCACTGAAGCTTTCTTT.

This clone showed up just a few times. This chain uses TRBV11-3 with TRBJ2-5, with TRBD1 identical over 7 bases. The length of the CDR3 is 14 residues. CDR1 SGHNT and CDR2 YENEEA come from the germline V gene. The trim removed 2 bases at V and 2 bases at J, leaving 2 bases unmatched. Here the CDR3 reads CASSLSRGQETQYF. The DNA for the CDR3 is TGTGCCAGCAGCTTAAGCAGGGGGCAAGAGACCCAGTACTTC.

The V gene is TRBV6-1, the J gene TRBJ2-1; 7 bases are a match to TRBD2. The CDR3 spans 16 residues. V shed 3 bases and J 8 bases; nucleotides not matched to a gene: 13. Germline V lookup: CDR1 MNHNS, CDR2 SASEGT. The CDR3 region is CASSDRGDFLRHEQFF. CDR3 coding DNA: TGTGCCAGCAGTGATCGGGGGGACTTTCTGCGCCATGAGCAGTTCTTC.

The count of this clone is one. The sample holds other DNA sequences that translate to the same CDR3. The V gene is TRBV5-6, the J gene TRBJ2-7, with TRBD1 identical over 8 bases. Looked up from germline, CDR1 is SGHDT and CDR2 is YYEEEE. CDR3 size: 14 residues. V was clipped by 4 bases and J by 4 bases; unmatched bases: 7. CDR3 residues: CASSLGQGAYEQYF. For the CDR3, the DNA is TGTGCCAGCAGCCTTGGGCAGGGGGCTTACGAGCAGTACTTC.

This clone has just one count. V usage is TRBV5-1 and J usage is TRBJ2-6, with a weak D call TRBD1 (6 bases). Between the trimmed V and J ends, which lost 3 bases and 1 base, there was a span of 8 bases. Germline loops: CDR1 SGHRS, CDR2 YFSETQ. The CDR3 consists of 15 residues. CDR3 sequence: CASSWGRSGANVLTF. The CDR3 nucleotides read TGCGCCAGCAGCTGGGGGCGATCTGGGGCCAACGTCCTGACTTTC.

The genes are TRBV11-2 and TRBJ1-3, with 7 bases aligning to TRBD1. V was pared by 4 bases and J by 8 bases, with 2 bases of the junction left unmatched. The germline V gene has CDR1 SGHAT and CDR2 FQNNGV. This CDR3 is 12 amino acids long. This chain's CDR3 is CASSSRGHTIYF. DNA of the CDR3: TGTGCCAGCAGCTCAAGGGGGCACACCATATATTTT. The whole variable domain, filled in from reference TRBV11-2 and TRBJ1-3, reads EAGVAQSPRYKIIEKRQSVAFWCNPISGHATLYWYQQILGQGPKLLIQFQNNGVVDDSQLPKDRFSAERLKGVDSTLKIQPAKLEDSAVYLCASSSRGHTIYFGEGSWLTVV.

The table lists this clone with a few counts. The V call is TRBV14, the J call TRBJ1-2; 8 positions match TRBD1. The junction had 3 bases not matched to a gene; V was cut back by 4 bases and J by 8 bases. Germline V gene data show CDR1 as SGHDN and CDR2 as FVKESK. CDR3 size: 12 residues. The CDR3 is CASSPDRGGYTF. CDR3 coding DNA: TGTGCCAGCAGCCCAGACAGGGGAGGCTACACCTTC.

This CDR3 is CASTHANAPGQTQPQHF. The CDR3 DNA reads TGTGCCAGCACCCACGCAAACGCCCCGGGACAGACACAGCCCCAGCATTTT. The V and J genes are TRBV27 and TRBJ1-5, with TRBD1 matching 7 bases. V shed 7 bases, J shed 7 bases, and the junction held 19 bases outside the gene matches. Looked up from germline, CDR1 is MNHEY and CDR2 is SMNVEV (reference sequence). The CDR3 is 17 residues long.

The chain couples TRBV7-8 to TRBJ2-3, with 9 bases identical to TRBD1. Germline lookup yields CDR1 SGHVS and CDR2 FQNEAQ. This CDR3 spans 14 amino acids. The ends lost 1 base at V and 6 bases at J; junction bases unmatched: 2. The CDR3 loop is CASSLDRGQDTQYF. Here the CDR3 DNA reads TGTGCCAGCAGCTTAGACAGGGGGCAGGATACGCAGTATTTT.

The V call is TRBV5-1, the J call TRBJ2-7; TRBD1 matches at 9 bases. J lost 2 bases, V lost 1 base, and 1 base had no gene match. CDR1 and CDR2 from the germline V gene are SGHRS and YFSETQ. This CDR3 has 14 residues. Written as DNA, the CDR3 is TGCGCCAGCAGCTTGACAGGGGGCACCTACGAGCAGTACTTC. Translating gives CASSLTGGTYEQYF.

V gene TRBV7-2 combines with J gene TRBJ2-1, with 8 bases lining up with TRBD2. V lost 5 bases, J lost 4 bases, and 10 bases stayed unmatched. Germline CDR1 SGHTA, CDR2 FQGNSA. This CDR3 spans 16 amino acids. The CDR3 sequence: CASSRGGSYIYNEQFF. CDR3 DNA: TGTGCCAGCAGCCGGGGGGGGAGTTACATTTACAATGAGCAGTTCTTC.